The 19 T cell receptor beta chains in this list originate from one sample, sequenced in a study of tumor and adjacent non-tumor tissue in lung cancer. The template was RNA from unsorted bulk tissue. TCRbeta libraries were built with three rounds of nested PCR, modified from ARM-PCR. In TCRdb, the multiplex PCR reads were re-called with MiXCR into one record per CDR3 protein. The sample holds roughly 65,000 distinct CDR3 sequences, 60% seen once. Sequenced sample: lung tumor tissue. The receptors were sampled from a man in his forties or fifties with non-small cell lung cancer.

Comments on this clonotype: The junction does not match germline at one end; this may be a read error. The chain uses TRBV6-1 and TRBJ2-1, with 9 bases matching TRBD2. The germline CDR1 and CDR2 sequences are MNHNS and SASEGT. CDR3 size: 15 residues. The CDR3 protein is CASSEGTSAYSEQFF. The CDR3 nucleotides read TGTGCCAGCAGTGAAGGGACTAGCGCCTACAGTGAGCAGTTCTTC.

This clonotype has just a few counts. An end of the junction differs from the germline gene, which may be a read error. The genes are TRBV12-3 or TRBV12-4 and TRBJ2-1, with a possible D match to TRBD1 (8 bases). The CDR3 loop spans 13 amino acids. Here the CDR3 DNA reads TGTGCCAGCAGTTCCACAGGGGGGCGGGAGCAGCTATTC. Translation gives CASSSTGGREQLF.

Points on this clonotype: It is likely a read error, because the conserved phenylalanine at the end of the CDR3 is missing. The limits of the CDR3 on the DNA are not certain, so only TCRdb's listed CDR3 is given. This chain links TRBV20-1 with TRBJ2-1; the tabulated D call, TRBD1, remains unverified against the DNA. The CDR3 is 14 residues long, counting both termini. Germline values: CDR1 DFQATT, CDR2 SNEGSKA (reference sequence). The CDR3 reads CSVRQGGFWGELFL.

In regard to this clonotype: Being one base from a much bigger clone, this may be a read error. CDR3 residues: CANRRINYEQYF. In DNA, the CDR3 is TGTGCCAACAGGCGTATAAACTACGAGCAGTACTTC. V gene TRBV28 combines with J gene TRBJ2-7; perhaps TRBD1 as D (5 bases). Germline values: CDR1 MDHEN, CDR2 SYDVKM. V dropped 10 bases and J dropped 3 bases, with 13 bases sitting between them. The CDR3 spans 12 residues.

By sample share, this clonotype is medium-sized (0.01 to 0.1%). The J gene is TRBJ2-1, the V gene TRBV12-3 or TRBV12-4; 9 bases are shared with TRBD2. J gave up 4 bases and V 8 bases, and 6 bases lay outside the gene matches. This CDR3 is 14 amino acids long. CDR3 coding DNA: TGTGCCAGCTTACTAGCGGGTACTTACAATGAGCAGTTCTTC. It is translated as CASLLAGTYNEQFF.

The sample holds a few counts of this clonotype. A read error is possible here, since a much larger clone lies one base away. The CDR3 DNA follows: TGCGCCAGCAGCCAAGATCTCACTGGAAACACCATATATTTT. It translates to CASSQDLTGNTIYF. The chain links TRBV4-1 to TRBJ1-3, with no clear D. Trimming removed 0 bases from V and 2 bases from J, with 5 bases in between. This CDR3 has 14 residues. Germline V gene data show CDR1 as MGHRA and CDR2 as YSYEKL.

Notes on this clonotype: Given a much more abundant clone one base away, this may be a read error. The rearrangement joins TRBV6-6 to TRBJ1-5, with 8 bases identical to TRBD1. Germline V gene data show CDR1 as MNHNY and CDR2 as SVGAGI (reference sequence). V lost 8 bases to trimming and J lost 0 bases; unmatched junction nucleotides: 6. There are 15 residues in the CDR3. The CDR3 DNA sequence: TGTGCCAGCTGTCCAGGACAGGGTAGCAATCAGCCCCAGCATTTT. Protein: CASCPGQGSNQPQHF.

This clonotype was seen a single time. One end of the junction is discordant with germline, which a read error may explain. This chain joins TRBV29-1 and TRBJ2-7; D perhaps matches TRBD1 (5 bases). CDR3 length equals 12 residues. CDR1 SQVTM and CDR2 ANQGSEA come from the germline V gene. The CDR3 reads CSVECWGYEHYF. The CDR3 DNA reads TGCAGCGTTGAATGCTGGGGCTACGAGCACTACTTC.

Concerning this clonotype: The junction departs from germline at one end; a sequencing error may be responsible. J is TRBJ2-1 and V is TRBV4-1; TRBD2 matches 9 bases. Germline V CDR1 and CDR2: MGHRA, YSYEKL. The CDR3 runs 18 residues. The CDR3, as DNA: TGCGCTAGCAGCCAAGCCCGAGGTCGAGCGGGGGGATACAATGAGCAGTTCTTC. Translating gives CASSQARGRAGGYNEQFF.

This clonotype showed up many times. The chain employs TRBV7-9 and TRBJ2-6; D is unclear. V was trimmed by 3 bases and J by 0 bases, leaving 9 bases between them. CDR1 and CDR2 from the germline V gene are SEHNR and FQNEAQ (reference sequence). This CDR3 contains 16 residues. In DNA form, the CDR3 reads TGTGCCAGCAGCTTTCCTCCTTCCTCTGGGGCCAACGTCCTGACTTTC. As protein: CASSFPPSSGANVLTF. The full variable domain, with the rest looked up from reference TRBV7-9 and TRBJ2-6, is DTGVSQNPRHKITKRGQNVTFRCDPISEHNRLYWYRQTLGQGPEFLTYFQNEAQLEKSRLLSDRFSAERPKGSFSTLEIQRTEQGDSAMYLCASSFPPSSGANVLTFGAGSRLTVL.

The sample holds many counts of this clonotype. This rearrangement joins TRBV19 to TRBJ1-2, with TRBD1 identical over 8 bases. The germline V gene has CDR1 LNHDA and CDR2 SQIVND (reference sequence). V shed 6 bases and J 0 bases; nucleotides not matched to a gene: 9. This CDR3 has 16 amino acids. Here the CDR3 DNA reads TGTGCCAGTAGCGAAAGGACAGGGATCGCTAACTATGGCTACACCTTC. This sequence encodes CASSERTGIANYGYTF.

With respect to this clonotype: With a much larger clone just one base away, this may be a read error. The V gene is TRBV6-6, the J gene TRBJ2-7, with 10 bases that match TRBD1. V dropped 8 bases and J dropped 6; count of bases not matched to a gene: 7. CDR3 length: 13 amino acids. From germline, CDR1 is MNHNY and CDR2 SVGAGI (reference sequence). The CDR3 nucleotides read TGTGCCAGCTGTCGGGACAGGGGAGCCGAGCAGTACTTC. Encoded protein: CASCRDRGAEQYF.

In the case of this clonotype: The junction departs from the called germline gene at one end, perhaps through a read error. The rearrangement links TRBV20-1 to TRBJ1-2; unclear D gene. Germline CDR1 DFQATT, CDR2 SNEGSKA (reference sequence). The CDR3 contains 13 residues. The CDR3 sequence is CSATGRAGYGYNF. In DNA, the CDR3 is TGCAGTGCCACCGGTCGGGCCGGCTATGGCTACAACTTC.

Note on this clonotype: This clone may be a read error of a much larger clone one base away. The chain recombines TRBV20-1 with TRBJ2-2; D is uncertain. The CDR3 totals 13 residues. Per the germline V gene, CDR1 is DFQATT and CDR2 is SNEGSKA (reference sequence). The DNA of the CDR3 is TGCAGTTCTAGAGTCAAGGGTGGCGGGGAGCTGTTTTTT. This codes for CSSRVKGGGELFF.

In its sample, this clonotype was seen a few times. At one boundary the junction diverges from the germline segment, which might be a read error. This chain joins TRBV6-6 and TRBJ1-2; D is perhaps TRBD1 (6 bases). In germline, CDR1 is MNHNY, CDR2 SVGAGI (reference sequence). CDR3 length: 16 amino acids. CDR3 residues: CASRADRNRFGYGYAF. The CDR3 coding sequence is TGTGCCAGCAGGGCCGACAGGAACCGTTTCGGCTATGGCTACGCCTTC.

Many counts were recorded for this clonotype. The chain couples TRBV20-1 to TRBJ2-1; 8 positions match TRBD1. Germline CDR1 is DFQATT and CDR2 is SNEGSKA (reference sequence). The CDR3 has 16 residues. With 0 bases clipped from V and 5 bases from J, the junction kept 9 bases outside the gene matches. The CDR3 sequence: CSARDYRTGYDNEQFF. The CDR3 DNA follows: TGCAGTGCTAGAGATTATCGGACAGGGTACGACAATGAGCAGTTCTTC.

The chain employs TRBV6-5 and TRBJ1-1; the D gene is possibly TRBD1 (5 bases). Germline V lookup: CDR1 MNHEY, CDR2 SVGAGI. V lost 4 bases to trimming and J lost 11 bases, with 23 bases between them. The CDR3 runs 15 residues. The CDR3 loop is CASSCDSGASLEAFF. The CDR3 DNA reads as TGTGCCAGCAGTTGCGATTCCGGGGCGAGTCTAGAGGCTTTCTTT.

With respect to this clonotype: Germline is not matched at one junction end, which may reflect a read error. The genes are TRBV7-8 and TRBJ2-5; D may be TRBD1 or TRBD2 (5 bases each). The CDR3 covers 15 residues. In germline, CDR1 is SGHVS, CDR2 FQNEAQ. The CDR3 spells CASSPRGAAQGTQYF. As DNA, the CDR3 is TGTGCCAGTAGCCCCCGAGGGGCGGCACAAGGGACCCAGTACTTC.

Of note for this clonotype: Relative to the germline gene, one junction end is altered; a read error may explain this. The rearrangement uses TRBV12-3 or TRBV12-4 and TRBJ2-1; 9 nucleotides align to TRBD2. The length of the CDR3 is 15 residues. The CDR3: CASTIAGATYNEQFF. The CDR3 coding sequence is TGTGCCAGCACCATAGCGGGGGCCACCTACAATGAGCAGTTTTTC.